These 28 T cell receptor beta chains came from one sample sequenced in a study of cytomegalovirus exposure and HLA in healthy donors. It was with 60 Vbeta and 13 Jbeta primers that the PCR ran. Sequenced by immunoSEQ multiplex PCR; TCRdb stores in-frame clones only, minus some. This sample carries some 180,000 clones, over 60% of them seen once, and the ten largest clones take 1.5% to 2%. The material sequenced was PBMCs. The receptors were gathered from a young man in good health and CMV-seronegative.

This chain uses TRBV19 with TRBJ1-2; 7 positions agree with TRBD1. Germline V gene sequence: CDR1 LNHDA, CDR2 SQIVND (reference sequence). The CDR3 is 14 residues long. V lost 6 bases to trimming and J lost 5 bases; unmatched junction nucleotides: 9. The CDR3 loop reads CASRTGQEIYGYTF. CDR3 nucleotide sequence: TGTGCCAGTAGGACAGGGCAAGAAATTTATGGCTACACCTTC.

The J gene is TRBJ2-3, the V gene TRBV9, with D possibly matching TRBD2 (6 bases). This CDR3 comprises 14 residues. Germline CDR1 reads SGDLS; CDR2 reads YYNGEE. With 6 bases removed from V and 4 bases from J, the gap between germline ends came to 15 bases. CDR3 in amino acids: CASTSGELADTQYF. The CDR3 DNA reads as TGTGCCAGCACCTCGGGAGAGCTGGCAGATACGCAGTATTTT.

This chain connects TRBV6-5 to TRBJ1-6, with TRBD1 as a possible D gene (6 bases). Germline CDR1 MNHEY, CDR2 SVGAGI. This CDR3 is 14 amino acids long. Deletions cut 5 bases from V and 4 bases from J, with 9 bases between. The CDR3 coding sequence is TGTGCCAGCAGTCTTACAGGGTATAATTCACCCCTCCACTTT. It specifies CASSLTGYNSPLHF.

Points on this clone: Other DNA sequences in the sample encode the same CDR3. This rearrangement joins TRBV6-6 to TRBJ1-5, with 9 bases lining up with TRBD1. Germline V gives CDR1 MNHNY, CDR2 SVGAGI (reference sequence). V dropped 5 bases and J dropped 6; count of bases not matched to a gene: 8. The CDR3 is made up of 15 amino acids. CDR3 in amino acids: CASSQPGQGSQPQHF. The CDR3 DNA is TGTGCCAGCAGTCAACCGGGACAGGGAAGTCAGCCCCAGCATTTT.

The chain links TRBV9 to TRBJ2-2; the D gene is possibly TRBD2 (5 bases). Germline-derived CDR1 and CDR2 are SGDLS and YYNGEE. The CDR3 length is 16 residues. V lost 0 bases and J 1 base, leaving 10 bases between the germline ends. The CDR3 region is CASSVGTGRNTGELFF. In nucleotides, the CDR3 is TGTGCCAGCAGCGTAGGTACTGGGAGGAACACCGGGGAGCTGTTTTTT. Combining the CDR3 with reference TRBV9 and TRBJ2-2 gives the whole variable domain DSGVTQTPKHLITATGQRVTLRCSPRSGDLSVYWYQQSLDQGLQFLIQYYNGEERAKGNILERFSAQQFPDLHSELNLSSLELGDSALYFCASSVGTGRNTGELFFGEGSRLTVL.

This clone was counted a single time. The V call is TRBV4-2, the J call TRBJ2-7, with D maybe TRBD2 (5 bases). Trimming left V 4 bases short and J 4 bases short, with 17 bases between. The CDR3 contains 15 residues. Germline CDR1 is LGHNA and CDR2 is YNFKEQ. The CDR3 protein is CASSRGEGVVYEQYF. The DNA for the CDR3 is TGTGCCAGCAGCCGGGGAGAGGGAGTAGTATACGAGCAGTACTTC.

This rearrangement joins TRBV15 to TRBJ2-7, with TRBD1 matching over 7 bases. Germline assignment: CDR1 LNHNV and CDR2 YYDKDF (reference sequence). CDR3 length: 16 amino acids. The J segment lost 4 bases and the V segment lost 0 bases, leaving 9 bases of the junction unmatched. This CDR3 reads CATSRDYQGDGYEQYF. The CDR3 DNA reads TGTGCCACCAGCAGAGACTACCAGGGGGACGGATACGAGCAGTACTTC.

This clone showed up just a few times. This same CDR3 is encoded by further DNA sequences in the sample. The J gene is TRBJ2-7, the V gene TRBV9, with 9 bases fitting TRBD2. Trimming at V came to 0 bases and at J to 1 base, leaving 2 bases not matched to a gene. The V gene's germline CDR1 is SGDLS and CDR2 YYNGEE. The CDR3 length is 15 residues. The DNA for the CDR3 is TGTGCCAGCAGCGTAGGCCTAGCGGGGTCCTACGAGCAGTACTTC. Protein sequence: CASSVGLAGSYEQYF.

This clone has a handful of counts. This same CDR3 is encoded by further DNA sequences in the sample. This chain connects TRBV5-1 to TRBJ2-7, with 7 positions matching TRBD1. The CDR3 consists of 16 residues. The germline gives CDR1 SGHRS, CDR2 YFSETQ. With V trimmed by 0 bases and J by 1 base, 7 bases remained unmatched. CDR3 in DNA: TGCGCCAGCAGCTTGGGGGGGACAGCAATTTCCTACGAGCAGTACTTC. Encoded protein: CASSLGGTAISYEQYF.

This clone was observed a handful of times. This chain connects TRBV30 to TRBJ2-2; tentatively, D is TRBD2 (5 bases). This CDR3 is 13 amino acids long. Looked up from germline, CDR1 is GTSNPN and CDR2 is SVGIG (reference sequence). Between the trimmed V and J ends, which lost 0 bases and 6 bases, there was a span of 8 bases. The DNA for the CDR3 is TGTGCCTGGAGTGTAAGCGGCGCCGGGGAGCTGTTTTTT. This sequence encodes CAWSVSGAGELFF. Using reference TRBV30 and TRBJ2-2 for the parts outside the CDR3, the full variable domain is SQTIHQWPATLVQPVGSPLSLECTVEGTSNPNLYWYRQAAGRGLQLLFYSVGIGQISSEVPQNLSASRPQDRQFILSSKKLLLSDSGFYLCAWSVSGAGELFFGEGSRLTVL.

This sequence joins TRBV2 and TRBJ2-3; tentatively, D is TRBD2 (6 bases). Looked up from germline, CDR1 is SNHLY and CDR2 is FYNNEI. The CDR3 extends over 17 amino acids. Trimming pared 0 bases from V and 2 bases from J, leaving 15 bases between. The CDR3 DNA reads TGTGCCAGCAGTGAAGCTATCCTAGCGCCATACACAGATACGCAGTATTTT. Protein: CASSEAILAPYTDTQYF.

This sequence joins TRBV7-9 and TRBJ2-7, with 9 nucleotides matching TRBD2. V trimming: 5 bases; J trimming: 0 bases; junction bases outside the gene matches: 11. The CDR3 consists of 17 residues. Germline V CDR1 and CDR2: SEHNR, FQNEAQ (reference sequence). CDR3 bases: TGTGCCAGCAGCCAAGCTGGGCGGGAGGGACCCTCCTACGAGCAGTACTTC. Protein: CASSQAGREGPSYEQYF.

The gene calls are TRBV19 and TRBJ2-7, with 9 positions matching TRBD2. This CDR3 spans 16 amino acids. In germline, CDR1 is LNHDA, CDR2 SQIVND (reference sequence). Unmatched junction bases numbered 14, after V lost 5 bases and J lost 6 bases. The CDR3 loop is CASSSPGLALIGEQYF. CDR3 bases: TGTGCCAGTAGTTCCCCGGGACTAGCTTTGATTGGCGAGCAGTACTTC.

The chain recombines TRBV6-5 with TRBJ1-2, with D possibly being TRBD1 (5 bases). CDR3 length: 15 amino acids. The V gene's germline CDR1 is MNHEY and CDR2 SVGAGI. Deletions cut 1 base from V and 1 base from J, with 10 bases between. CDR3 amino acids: CASSYLQGINYGYTF. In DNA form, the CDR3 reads TGTGCCAGCAGTTACTTGCAGGGAATTAACTATGGCTACACCTTC.

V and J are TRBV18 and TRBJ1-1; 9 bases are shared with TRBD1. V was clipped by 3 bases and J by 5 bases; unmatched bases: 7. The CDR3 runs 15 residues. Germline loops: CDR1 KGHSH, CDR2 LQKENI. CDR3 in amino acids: CASSPLPTGGTEAFF. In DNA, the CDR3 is TGTGCCAGCTCACCCCTCCCGACAGGGGGAACTGAAGCTTTCTTT.

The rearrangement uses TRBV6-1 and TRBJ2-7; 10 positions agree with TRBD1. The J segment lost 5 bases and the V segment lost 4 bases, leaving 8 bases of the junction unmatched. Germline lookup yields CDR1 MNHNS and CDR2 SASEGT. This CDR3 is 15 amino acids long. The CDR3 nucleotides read TGTGCCAGCAGTGGATTGACAGGGGGCGTAGACGAGCAGTACTTC. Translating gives CASSGLTGGVDEQYF.

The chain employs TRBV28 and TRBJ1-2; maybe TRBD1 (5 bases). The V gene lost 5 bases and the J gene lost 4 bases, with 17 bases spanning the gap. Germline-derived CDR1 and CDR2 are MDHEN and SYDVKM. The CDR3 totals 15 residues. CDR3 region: CASSQGLPWGYGYTF. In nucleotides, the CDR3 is TGTGCCAGCAGTCAGGGCTTACCCTGGGGCTATGGCTACACCTTC.

This chain's CDR3 is CASSPTGTPGTEAFF. The CDR3 DNA reads TGTGCCAGCTCACCGACCGGGACTCCTGGCACTGAAGCTTTCTTT. The genes are TRBV18 and TRBJ1-1; possibly TRBD1 for D (5 bases). The germline CDR1 and CDR2 sequences are KGHSH and LQKENI. V was pared by 3 bases and J by 4 bases, with 15 bases between. The CDR3 has 15 amino acids.

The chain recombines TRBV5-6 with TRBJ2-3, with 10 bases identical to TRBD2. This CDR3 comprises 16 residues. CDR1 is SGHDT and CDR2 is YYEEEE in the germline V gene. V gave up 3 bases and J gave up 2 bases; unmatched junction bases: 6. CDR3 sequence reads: CASSSLAGPYTDTQYF. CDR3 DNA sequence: TGTGCCAGCAGCTCACTAGCGGGGCCGTACACAGATACGCAGTATTTT.

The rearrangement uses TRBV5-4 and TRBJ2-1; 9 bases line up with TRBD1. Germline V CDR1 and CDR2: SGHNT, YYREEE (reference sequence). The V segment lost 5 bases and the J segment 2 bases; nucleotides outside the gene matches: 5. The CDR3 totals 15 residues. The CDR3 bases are TGTGCCAGCAGTTCAAGGGACAGGGCCTACAATGAGCAGTTCTTC. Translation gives CASSSRDRAYNEQFF.

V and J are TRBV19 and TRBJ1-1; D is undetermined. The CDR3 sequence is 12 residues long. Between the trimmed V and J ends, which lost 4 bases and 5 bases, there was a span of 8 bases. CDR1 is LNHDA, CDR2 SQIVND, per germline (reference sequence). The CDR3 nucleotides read TGTGCCAGTAGTACGGGGATTACTGAAGCTTTCTTT. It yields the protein CASSTGITEAFF. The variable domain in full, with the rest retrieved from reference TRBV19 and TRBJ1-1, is DGGITQSPKYLFRKEGQNVTLSCEQNLNHDAMYWYRQDPGQGLRLIYYSQIVNDFQKGDIAEGYSVSREKKESFPLTVTSAQKNPTAFYLCASSTGITEAFFGQGTRLTVV.

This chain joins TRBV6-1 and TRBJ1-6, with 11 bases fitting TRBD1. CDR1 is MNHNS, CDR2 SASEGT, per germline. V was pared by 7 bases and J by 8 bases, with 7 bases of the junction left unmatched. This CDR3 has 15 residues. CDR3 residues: CASTTGTGGDSPLHF. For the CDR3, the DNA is TGTGCCAGCACCACTGGGACAGGGGGGGATTCACCCCTCCACTTT.

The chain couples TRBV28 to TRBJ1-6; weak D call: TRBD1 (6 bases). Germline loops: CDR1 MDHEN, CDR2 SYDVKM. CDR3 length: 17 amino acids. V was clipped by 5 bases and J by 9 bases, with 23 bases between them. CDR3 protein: CASSPAQGLSSGSPLHF. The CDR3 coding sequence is TGTGCCAGCAGTCCCGCACAGGGTTTAAGTTCGGGTTCACCCCTCCACTTT.

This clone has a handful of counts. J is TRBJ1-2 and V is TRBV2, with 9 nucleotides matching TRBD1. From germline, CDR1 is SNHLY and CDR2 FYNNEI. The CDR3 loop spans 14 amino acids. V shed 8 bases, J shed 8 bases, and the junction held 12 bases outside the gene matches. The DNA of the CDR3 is TGTGCCAGCGGCCACAGGGGGCTCGGAGGAGGCTACACCTTC. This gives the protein CASGHRGLGGGYTF.

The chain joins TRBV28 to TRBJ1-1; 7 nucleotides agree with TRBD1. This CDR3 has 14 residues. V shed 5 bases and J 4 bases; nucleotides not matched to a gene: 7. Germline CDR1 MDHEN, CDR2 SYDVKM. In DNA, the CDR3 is TGTGCCAGCAGTCGACAGGGAGTACGCACTGAAGCTTTCTTT. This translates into CASSRQGVRTEAFF.

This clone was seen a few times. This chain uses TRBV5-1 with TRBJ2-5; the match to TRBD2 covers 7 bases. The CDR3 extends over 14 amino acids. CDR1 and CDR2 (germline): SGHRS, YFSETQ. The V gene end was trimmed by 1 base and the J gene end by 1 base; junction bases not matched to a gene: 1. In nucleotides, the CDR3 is TGCGCCAGCAGCTTGACTAGCGCCCAAGAGACCCAGTACTTC. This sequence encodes CASSLTSAQETQYF.

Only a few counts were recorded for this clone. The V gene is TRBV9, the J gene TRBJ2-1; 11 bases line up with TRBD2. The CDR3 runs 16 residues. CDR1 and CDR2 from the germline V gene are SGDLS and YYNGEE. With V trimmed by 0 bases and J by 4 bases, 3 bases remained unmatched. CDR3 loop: CASSVATSGGYNEQFF. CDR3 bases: TGTGCCAGCAGCGTAGCCACTAGCGGGGGATACAATGAGCAGTTCTTC.

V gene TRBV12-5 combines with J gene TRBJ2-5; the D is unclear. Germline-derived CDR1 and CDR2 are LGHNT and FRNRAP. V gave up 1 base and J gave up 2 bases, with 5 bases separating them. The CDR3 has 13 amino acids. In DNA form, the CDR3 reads TGTGCTAGTGGTTTGGGGCTGCAAGAGACCCAGTACTTC. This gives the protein CASGLGLQETQYF.